This TCR beta chain was obtained from a study of shared clonotypes between healthy human individuals. Study details: The cohort comprised a couple of women and a few men. Their ages spanned 18 to 49 years. CD4 naive and memory got three plates each, CD8 naive two, CD8 memory one.

V dropped 3 bases and J dropped 7; count of bases not matched to a gene: 10. Germline V gene lookup returns CDR1 SGHTA and CDR2 FQGNSA. This CDR3 is built from 15 residues. The donors, all of them Caucasian adults, lived in Nashville, Tennessee. Profiled with immunoSEQ multiplex PCR; TCRdb holds only in-frame clones, not every one. The sample lists more than 2 million clones, roughly 95% occurring once. The V call is TRBV7-2, the J call TRBJ2-7, with 9 bases fitting TRBD1. This receptor was taken from a man aged 18 to 29 in good health. Sequencing was performed on naive CD4+ T cells sorted from blood. The sample's subset: CD45RA+ positively selected. CDR3 protein: CASSFSRDRVPEQYF. The CDR3 coding sequence is TGTGCCAGCAGCTTTTCCCGGGACAGGGTGCCAGAGCAGTACTTC.